This section outlines one TCR beta chain sequence together with its context. This specimen belongs to a study of OX40 agonist ivuxolimab in advanced cancers. Whole-study context: Ivuxolimab, an agonist antibody against OX40 (CD134), was given to patients.

This CDR3 is built from 13 residues. Germline CDR1 is MNHEY and CDR2 is SMNVEV (reference sequence). The germline V and J ends were trimmed by 3 bases and 3 bases, with 7 bases remaining between them. The data were produced by immunoSEQ multiplex PCR, yet TCRdb's version contains in-frame clones alone and is incomplete. The repertoire holds roughly 62,000 clones, with about 90% as singletons. The starting material was CD4+ or CD8+ T cells sorted from blood, obtained in a trial of the OX40 agonist ivuxolimab. The chain recombines TRBV27 with TRBJ2-3; D is ambiguous. This TCR came from an adult with an advanced solid tumor such as melanoma, head and neck, liver or kidney cancer. CDR3 DNA: TGTGCCAGCAGTTTGGCGTCGACAGATACGCAGTATTTT. This gives the protein CASSLASTDTQYF.